These T cell receptor beta chains were read from a single sample in a study of Ad26.COV2.S vaccination and SARS-CoV-2 variants. Produced via immunoSEQ multiplex PCR; TCRdb's table is partial and in-frame only. The sample includes more than 300,000 clones, about 87% of them seen just once. The specimen comprised peripheral blood, sampled in a trial of Ad26.COV2.S vaccine versus placebo. These receptors all come from a person between 18 and 60 years old who received the Ad26.COV2.S COVID-19 vaccine or a placebo. Each CDR3 is given with its conserved first and last residue. A D gene is named only where the DNA matches it firmly. Rows may omit the clone size; those that give it use once, few, many or a size class.

NA,TRBD1,TRBJ2-7,TRBV5-4,15,CASSPRGQAPYEQYF,TGTGCCAGCAGCCCCCGGGGACAGGCACCCTACGAGCAGTACTTC
NA,TRBD1,TRBJ2-2,TRBV9,18,CASSAPGDRGGRTGELFF,TGTGCCAGCAGCGCCCCCGGGGACAGGGGAGGGAGAACCGGGGAGCTGTTTTTT
NA,NA,TRBJ2-1,TRBV13,14,CASSLRGPGNEQFF,TGTGCCAGCAGCTTGAGGGGACCCGGGAATGAGCAGTTCTTC
NA,NA,TRBJ1-1,TRBV9,16,CASSVDLGREYTEAFF,TGTGCCAGCAGCGTAGATTTGGGCAGGGAGTACACTGAAGCTTTCTTT
NA,NA,TRBJ1-2,TRBV7-9,14,CASSLGAGNYGYTF,TGTGCCAGCAGCTTAGGCGCAGGGAACTATGGCTACACCTTC
NA,NA,TRBJ1-1,TRBV7-9,14,CASTGADQGTEAFF,TGTGCCTCCACCGGTGCCGATCAGGGGACTGAAGCTTTCTTT
NA,NA,TRBJ2-7,TRBV6-5,12,CATTGTHYEQYF,TGTGCCACCACAGGGACCCACTACGAGCAGTACTTC
NA,NA,TRBJ1-1,TRBV19,18,CASSMGFGQTVMNTEAFF,TGTGCCAGTAGTATGGGTTTTGGCCAGACAGTGATGAACACTGAAGCTTTCTTT
NA,NA,TRBJ2-1,TRBV14,12,CASSQRLNEQFF,TGTGCCAGCAGCCAACGATTGAACGAGCAGTTCTTC
once,NA,TRBJ1-6,TRBV7-2,14,CASSLDRVNSPLHF,TGTGCCAGCAGCTTAGACAGGGTAAATTCACCCCTCCACTTT
NA,TRBD1,TRBJ1-3,TRBV28,14,CASSKDRVVHTIYF,TGTGCCAGCAGTAAGGACAGGGTGGTACACACCATATATTTT
few,NA,TRBJ2-7,TRBV28,13,CASHKGGWYEQYF,TGTGCCAGCCACAAAGGTGGGTGGTACGAGCAGTACTTC
NA,NA,TRBJ1-1,TRBV18,12,CAFRGLNTEAFF,TGTGCCTTCAGGGGTTTGAACACTGAAGCTTTCTTT
NA,NA,TRBJ2-7,TRBV2,14,CASSDGGIVDEQYF,TGTGCCAGCAGTGACGGCGGGATCGTGGACGAGCAGTACTTC
NA,NA,TRBJ2-7,TRBV3-1/TRBV3-2,13,CASSHHDGYEQYF,TGTGCCAGCAGCCATCACGACGGTTACGAGCAGTACTTC
NA,TRBD2,TRBJ2-1,TRBV7-2,16,CASSFSGRAGYNEQFF,TGTGCCAGCAGCTTCTCCGGGAGGGCCGGGTACAATGAGCAGTTCTTC
NA,NA,TRBJ1-1,TRBV19,16,CASQIGGHFIGTEAFF,TGTGCCAGCCAGATCGGGGGACATTTTATTGGAACTGAAGCTTTCTTT
NA,TRBD1,TRBJ1-1,TRBV7-3,18,CASSARTGRIPMNTEAFF,TGTGCCAGCAGCGCGAGGACAGGCCGAATCCCAATGAACACTGAAGCTTTCTTT
NA,NA,TRBJ2-7,TRBV14,16,CASSPLTRVTHYEQYF,TGTGCCAGCAGCCCACTCACCCGGGTAACGCACTACGAGCAGTACTTC
NA,NA,TRBJ2-1,TRBV11-2,13,CASSLGPGNEQFF,TGTGCCAGCAGCTTGGGCCCAGGGAATGAGCAGTTCTTC
NA,NA,TRBJ1-1,TRBV7-9,16,CASTDEVNGLNTEAFF,TGTGCCAGCACCGACGAGGTGAACGGATTGAACACTGAAGCTTTCTTT
NA,NA,TRBJ2-1,TRBV5-4,14,CASSLSQHADEQFF,TGTGCCAGCAGCTTGAGCCAGCACGCGGATGAGCAGTTCTTC
NA,NA,TRBJ2-1,TRBV15,17,CATSRDVPGAPDNEQFF,TGTGCCACCAGCAGAGACGTCCCGGGGGCCCCTGACAATGAGCAGTTCTTC
NA,TRBD1,TRBJ2-7,TRBV9,16,CASSVSGQGASYEQYF,TGTGCCAGCAGCGTATCGGGTCAGGGGGCATCCTACGAGCAGTACTTC
NA,NA,TRBJ1-2,TRBV19,13,CASSPGGRGGYTF,TGTGCCAGTAGTCCCGGGGGGCGCGGTGGCTACACCTTC
NA,NA,TRBJ1-5,TRBV5-4,16,CASSLADSNSNQPQHF,TGTGCCAGCAGCTTGGCCGACAGTAATAGCAATCAGCCCCAGCATTTT
NA,NA,TRBJ1-6,TRBV19,15,CASSIVDLYNSPLHF,TGTGCCAGTAGTATAGTGGATTTGTATAATTCACCCCTCCACTTT
NA,NA,TRBJ2-7,TRBV5-1,14,CASSLDPLSYEQYF,TGCGCCAGCAGCTTGGATCCACTCTCCTACGAGCAGTACTTC
few,NA,TRBJ1-3,TRBV5-1,16,CASSLVGELAGNTIYF,TGCGCCAGCAGCTTGGTTGGGGAACTGGCTGGAAACACCATATATTTT
NA,NA,TRBJ1-2,TRBV27,13,CASKDTGMRGYTF,TGTGCCAGCAAGGATACGGGTATGCGCGGCTACACCTTC
NA,NA,TRBJ1-6,TRBV5-6,14,CASSPDGGNSPLHF,TGTGCCAGCAGCCCGGACGGGGGCAATTCACCCCTCCACTTT
NA,NA,TRBJ2-3,TRBV30,17,CAWRDIRVSKSTDTQYF,TGTGCCTGGAGGGATATTCGGGTTTCGAAATCCACAGATACGCAGTATTTT
NA,NA,TRBJ1-1,TRBV7-9,11,CASSEDIEAFF,TGTGCCAGCAGCGAGGACATAGAAGCTTTCTTT
NA,TRBD1,TRBJ1-2,TRBV7-9,19,CASSLAIGQGALKDYGYTF,TGTGCCAGCAGCTTAGCGATAGGACAGGGGGCGCTTAAGGACTATGGCTACACCTTC
NA,TRBD2,TRBJ2-3,TRBV3-1/TRBV3-2,18,CASSRPFPAGGTTDTQYF,TGTGCCAGCAGCCGCCCCTTTCCAGCGGGGGGAACCACAGATACGCAGTATTTT
few,TRBD1,TRBJ1-2,TRBV19,14,CASSTTGGEVGYTF,TGTGCCAGTAGTACAACAGGGGGCGAAGTTGGCTACACCTTC
NA,NA,TRBJ1-5,TRBV12-5,15,CASAIGASRSQPQHF,TGTGCTAGTGCTATTGGGGCCTCTAGGTCCCAGCCCCAGCATTTT
NA,NA,TRBJ2-1,TRBV29-1,11,CSARWGNEQFF,TGCAGCGCCCGGTGGGGGAATGAGCAGTTCTTC
NA,NA,TRBJ1-4,TRBV11-2,17,CASRRISRGALFEKLFF,TGTGCCAGCAGGCGTATCTCCCGGGGGGCGCTTTTTGAAAAACTGTTTTTT
NA,TRBD1,TRBJ2-2,TRBV7-2,15,CASSAAGGISGELFF,TGTGCCAGCAGCGCTGCAGGGGGAATATCCGGGGAGCTGTTTTTT
NA,NA,TRBJ1-5,TRBV29-1,12,CSVTDSNQPQHF,TGCAGCGTGACGGATAGCAATCAGCCCCAGCATTTT
NA,TRBD1,TRBJ1-2,TRBV5-1,14,CASSYLGQGGGYTF,TGCGCCAGCAGCTATCTGGGACAGGGAGGTGGCTACACCTTC
NA,NA,TRBJ2-1,TRBV29-1,14,CSGAKLDFYNEQFF,TGCAGCGGAGCTAAGCTGGACTTTTACAATGAGCAGTTCTTC
NA,NA,TRBJ1-1,TRBV30,14,CAWSDLSRATEAFF,TGTGCCTGGAGTGATTTATCCCGGGCCACTGAAGCTTTCTTT
once,NA,TRBJ2-7,TRBV6-2/TRBV6-3,15,CASSYRLAGAYEQYF,TGTGCCAGCAGTTACAGGCTTGCTGGGGCCTACGAGCAGTACTTC
once,NA,TRBJ1-1,TRBV5-6,17,CASSGDDRYGGDTEAFF,TGTGCCAGCAGCGGTGACGACAGGTATGGGGGGGACACTGAAGCTTTCTTT
once,TRBD2,TRBJ2-3,TRBV7-2,16,CASSLSAGFLTDTQYF,TGTGCCAGCAGCTTATCAGCGGGATTCCTCACAGATACGCAGTATTTT
NA,NA,TRBJ1-5,TRBV10-3,13,CAISRQANQPQHF,TGTGCCATCAGTCGACAGGCCAATCAGCCCCAGCATTTT
NA,NA,TRBJ1-1,TRBV5-8,15,CASKLGRGMNTEAFF,TGTGCCAGCAAATTGGGGAGGGGGATGAACACTGAAGCTTTCTTT
once,TRBD1,TRBJ1-5,TRBV13,18,CASSSRGTGVGFNQPQHF,TGTGCCAGCAGCTCAAGGGGGACAGGAGTAGGATTTAATCAGCCCCAGCATTTT
NA,NA,TRBJ2-6,TRBV27,17,CASRLWGADSGANVLTF,TGTGCCAGCAGACTTTGGGGTGCCGACTCTGGGGCCAACGTCCTGACTTTC
NA,NA,TRBJ1-3,TRBV6-6,16,CASSYSGRDPGNTIYF,TGTGCCAGCAGTTACTCGGGCAGGGACCCTGGAAACACCATATATTTT
NA,TRBD1,TRBJ1-2,TRBV7-2,14,CASSENRGDYGYTF,TGTGCCAGCAGCGAGAACAGGGGTGACTATGGCTACACCTTC
NA,NA,TRBJ1-1,TRBV19,12,CATKPPNTEAFF,TGTGCCACCAAGCCCCCGAACACTGAAGCTTTCTTT
NA,NA,TRBJ1-1,TRBV27,13,CASRRVPNTEAFF,TGTGCCAGCAGGAGGGTTCCGAACACTGAAGCTTTCTTT
NA,NA,TRBJ1-2,TRBV7-2,15,CASSFRQEKDRGYTF,TGTGCCAGCAGCTTCAGACAGGAAAAGGACCGAGGCTACACCTTC
NA,TRBD2,TRBJ2-5,TRBV30,16,CAWTPLTSGSHETQYF,TGTGCCTGGACTCCTTTGACTAGCGGGAGTCATGAGACCCAGTACTTC
NA,TRBD1,TRBJ1-1,TRBV5-1,14,CASSPGQANTEAFF,TGCGCCAGCAGCCCCGGACAGGCGAACACTGAAGCTTTCTTT
NA,NA,TRBJ2-7,TRBV27,13,CASSAPWGREQYF,TGTGCCAGCAGCGCCCCATGGGGGCGCGAGCAGTACTTC
NA,NA,TRBJ2-5,TRBV7-2,17,CASSSTLPGVSQETQYF,TGTGCCAGCAGCTCAACCCTTCCGGGGGTTTCCCAAGAGACCCAGTACTTC